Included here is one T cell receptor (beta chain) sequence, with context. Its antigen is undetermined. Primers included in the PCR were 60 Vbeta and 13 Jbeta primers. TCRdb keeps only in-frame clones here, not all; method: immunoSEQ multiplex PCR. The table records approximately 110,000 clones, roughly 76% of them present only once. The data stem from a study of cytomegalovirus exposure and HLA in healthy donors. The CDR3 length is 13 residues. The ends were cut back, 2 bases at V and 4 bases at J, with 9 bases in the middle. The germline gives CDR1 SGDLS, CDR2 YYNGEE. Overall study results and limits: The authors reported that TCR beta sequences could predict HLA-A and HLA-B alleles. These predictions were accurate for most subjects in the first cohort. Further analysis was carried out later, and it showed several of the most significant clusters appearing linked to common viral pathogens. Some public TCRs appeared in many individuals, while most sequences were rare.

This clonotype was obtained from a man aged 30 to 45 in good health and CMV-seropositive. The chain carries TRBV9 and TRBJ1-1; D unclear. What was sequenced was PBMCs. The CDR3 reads CASSVGGSTEAFF. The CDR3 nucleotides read TGTGCCAGCAGCGTGGGAGGGAGCACTGAAGCTTTCTTT.